One sample yielded the 29 T cell receptor beta chains listed below, sequenced in a study of Graves' ophthalmopathy and Graves' hyperthyroidism. Investigators amplified TCR beta CDR3 regions from RNA transcripts. The first-round RT-PCR employed HTBI primers together with the Qiagen OneStep RT-PCR kit. A multiplex PCR was then performed as the second round. TCRdb independently ran MiXCR on the multiplex PCR reads; one entry per CDR3 protein. The sample has around 400,000 distinct CDR3 sequences, approximately 16% seen once. Sequencing used peripheral blood. These receptors were obtained from a woman younger than 30 with Graves' ophthalmopathy.

Ten or more counts support this clonotype. The V gene is TRBV6-1, the J gene TRBJ2-4; D is ambiguous. V lost 6 bases, J lost 1 base, and 13 bases lay in between. CDR3 length equals 15 residues. The germline V gene encodes CDR1 MNHNS and CDR2 SASEGT. DNA for the CDR3: TGTGCCAGCAGGGCCCGCCTGTCCGCCAAAAACATTCAGTACTTC. Translating it yields CASRARLSAKNIQYF.

This clonotype has at least ten counts. The V gene is TRBV6-5, the J gene TRBJ1-2; a possible D gene is TRBD1 (5 bases). CDR3 size: 15 residues. The V end lost 6 bases, the J end lost 6 bases, and 20 bases lay between the germline ends. The V gene's germline CDR1 is MNHEY and CDR2 SVGAGI. CDR3 in amino acids: CASSLYSREMHGYTF. Here the CDR3 DNA reads TGTGCCAGCAGCCTCTACTCCAGGGAAATGCATGGCTACACCTTC.

This clonotype was detected ten times or more. The chain employs TRBV5-1 and TRBJ2-7; either TRBD1 or TRBD2 may supply D (5 bases each). This CDR3 is 14 amino acids long. Between the trimmed V and J ends, which lost 1 base and 2 bases, there was a span of 10 bases. Germline loops: CDR1 SGHRS, CDR2 YFSETQ. CDR3 protein: CASSLKGTAYEQYF. For the CDR3, the DNA is TGCGCCAGCAGCTTGAAGGGGACGGCCTACGAGCAGTACTTC.

This clonotype was detected ten times or more. This chain connects TRBV27 to TRBJ2-2; D tentatively reads TRBD1 or TRBD2 (5 bases each). Trimming cost V 3 bases and J 6 bases, with 8 bases left between them. CDR3 size: 13 residues. Germline assignment: CDR1 MNHEY and CDR2 SMNVEV (reference sequence). Written as DNA, the CDR3 is TGTGCCAGCAGTTTTTCGGGGCCCGGGGAGCTGTTTTTT. It specifies CASSFSGPGELFF.

The chain recombines TRBV12-3 or TRBV12-4 with TRBJ1-2; 9 bases line up with TRBD1. The CDR3 contains 13 residues. The V gene end was trimmed by 6 bases and the J gene end by 5 bases; junction bases not matched to a gene: 4. The CDR3, as DNA: TGTGCCAGCAGAGATGGGACAGGGTATGGCTACACCTTC. Translated, it gives CASRDGTGYGYTF.

This clonotype showed up many times. The chain joins TRBV7-2 to TRBJ2-5; 11 bases map to TRBD2. CDR1 and CDR2 (germline): SGHTA, FQGNSA. The CDR3 has 15 residues. V shed 6 bases, J shed 7 bases, and the junction held 10 bases outside the gene matches. CDR3: CASRRPGLAEGTQYF. In nucleotides, the CDR3 is TGTGCCAGCAGACGACCGGGACTAGCGGAGGGGACCCAGTACTTC.

In the case of this clonotype: It may be a read error: a sequence one base away is much more abundant. The gene calls are TRBV18 and TRBJ2-5, with 7 nucleotides matching TRBD1. CDR3 length: 14 amino acids. The germline gives CDR1 KGHSH, CDR2 LQKENI. CDR3 sequence: CASPPETGEETQYF. The CDR3 nucleotides read TGTGCCAGCCCACCAGAAACAGGGGAAGAGACCCAGTACTTC. The variable domain in full, with the rest retrieved from reference TRBV18 and TRBJ2-5, is NAGVMQNPRHLVRRRGQEARLRCSPMKGHSHVYWYRQLPEEGLKFMVYLQKENIIDESGMPKERFSAEFPKEGPSILRIQQVVRGDSAAYFCASPPETGEETQYFGPGTRLLVL.

This clonotype was recorded at least ten times. The chain links TRBV7-6 to TRBJ1-3, with 7 nucleotides matching TRBD1. The CDR3 length is 16 residues. Germline assignment: CDR1 SGHVS and CDR2 FNYEAQ. V was pared by 5 bases and J by 8 bases, with 15 bases of the junction left unmatched. CDR3 sequence (DNA): TGTGCCAGCAGCGCCCAGACAGGGAATAGCGGCGACACCATATATTTT. Translation gives CASSAQTGNSGDTIYF.

This clonotype was recorded many times. The chain links TRBV11-2 to TRBJ2-7, with TRBD2 identical over 15 bases. V shed 4 bases and J 3 bases; nucleotides not matched to a gene: 4. CDR3 length: 16 residues. Germline V CDR1 and CDR2: SGHAT, FQNNGV. CDR3 region: CASSSGLAGGGYEQYF. CDR3 coding DNA: TGTGCCAGCAGCTCCGGACTAGCGGGAGGGGGCTACGAGCAGTACTTC.

This clonotype was recorded many times. The chain is built from TRBV6-5 and TRBJ2-5; no reliable D call. Germline V gives CDR1 MNHEY, CDR2 SVGAGI. This CDR3 spans 17 amino acids. With 2 bases removed from V and 4 bases from J, the gap between germline ends came to 20 bases. CDR3 residues: CASSYPRLGKGGETQYF. The CDR3 region has the DNA TGTGCCAGCAGTTACCCACGCCTGGGGAAGGGCGGAGAGACCCAGTACTTC.

The rearrangement links TRBV28 to TRBJ1-2, with TRBD1 as a possible D gene (5 bases). The germline V and J ends were trimmed by 1 base and 0 bases, with 9 bases remaining between them. CDR1 MDHEN and CDR2 SYDVKM come from the germline V gene. The CDR3 is 15 amino acids. The CDR3 reads CASSLFPGTNYGYTF. Here the CDR3 DNA reads TGTGCCAGCAGTTTATTTCCAGGGACTAACTATGGCTACACCTTC.

This clonotype has at least ten counts. The chain links TRBV6-2 or TRBV6-3 to TRBJ1-1; D uncertain. V lost 7 bases and J 5 bases, leaving 17 bases between the germline ends. Germline lookup yields CDR1 MNHEY and CDR2 SVGEGT. This CDR3 spans 14 amino acids. CDR3 region: CASIKDVGRTEAFF. The CDR3 region has the DNA TGTGCCAGCATCAAGGATGTGGGGAGGACTGAAGCTTTCTTT.

The V gene is TRBV7-3, the J gene TRBJ2-5; D gene unclear. V dropped 4 bases and J dropped 4 bases, with 10 bases sitting between them. This CDR3 is built from 13 residues. Germline loops: CDR1 SGHTA, CDR2 FQGTGA. CDR3 amino acids: CASSSGHGETQYF. Here the CDR3 DNA reads TGTGCCAGCAGCTCGGGCCACGGAGAGACCCAGTACTTC.

This clonotype was found many times. V usage is TRBV11-2 and J usage is TRBJ2-7; the D is unclear. The CDR3 runs 16 residues. Per the germline V gene, CDR1 is SGHAT and CDR2 is FQNNGV. V was trimmed by 0 bases and J by 5 bases, leaving 17 bases between them. CDR3 sequence (DNA): TGTGCCAGCAGCTTAGAACCCGGCCCAACGGCGCACGAGCAGTACTTC. As protein: CASSLEPGPTAHEQYF.

The DNA of the CDR3 is TGTGCCAGCAACTCGAGGGGAAGGGGGCTTGGAGAGACCCAGTACTTC. This translates into CASNSRGRGLGETQYF. The chain couples TRBV14 to TRBJ2-5; TRBD1 matches at 7 bases. CDR3 size: 16 residues. The V and J ends lost 7 bases and 4 bases, in that order; junction bases with no gene match: 15. Germline values: CDR1 SGHDN, CDR2 FVKESK.

This clonotype was seen ten or more times. One end of the junction does not line up with germline, which may come from a read error. V gene TRBV12-3 or TRBV12-4 combines with J gene TRBJ1-1; 9 positions agree with TRBD1. The CDR3 totals 15 residues. The CDR3 sequence is CTSSSTGGGYTEAFF. CDR3 sequence (DNA): TGTACCAGCAGTTCTACAGGGGGCGGGTACACTGAAGCTTTCTTT.

This clonotype was counted once. The V gene is TRBV12-3 or TRBV12-4, the J gene TRBJ2-7, with D possibly TRBD2 on 6 matching bases. The CDR3 loop spans 14 amino acids. V lost 6 bases to trimming and J lost 3 bases, with 15 bases between them. CDR3 protein: CASSPTSFGYEQYF. For the CDR3, the DNA is TGTGCCAGCAGCCCCACTAGCTTCGGCTACGAGCAGTACTTC.

This clonotype was recorded at least ten times. CDR3 in DNA: TGTGCCAGCTCAGCGGGAGGGGTCTACGAGCAGTACTTC. Residues: CASSAGGVYEQYF. The V call is TRBV7-2, the J call TRBJ2-7; 10 bases map to TRBD2. The germline gives CDR1 SGHTA, CDR2 FQGNSA. V lost 8 bases to trimming and J lost 3 bases; unmatched junction nucleotides: 4. This CDR3 is built from 13 residues.

The V call is TRBV4-3, the J call TRBJ2-7; D possibly corresponds to TRBD1 (6 bases). V was shortened by 4 bases and J by 3 bases, with 16 bases between the two germline ends. The CDR3 is 15 residues long. Per germline, CDR1 LGHNA and CDR2 YSLEER. The CDR3 nucleotides are TGCGCCAGCAGCCTAGAACAGGGATTGAGCTACGAGCAGTACTTC. Protein product: CASSLEQGLSYEQYF.

In this sample, this clonotype turned up many times. This sequence joins TRBV6-1 and TRBJ2-4; D may be TRBD2 (6 bases). V was shortened by 6 bases and J by 6 bases, with 15 bases between the two germline ends. Germline V gene data show CDR1 as MNHNS and CDR2 as SASEGT. The CDR3 totals 14 residues. Written as DNA, the CDR3 is TGTGCCAGCAGAACTAGCCTGTCGGGAAACATTCAGTACTTC. This translates into CASRTSLSGNIQYF.

This clonotype was found many times. The chain couples TRBV7-2 to TRBJ1-1; D remains ambiguous. Trimming took 5 bases from V and 8 from J, leaving 15 bases between them. The CDR3 covers 13 residues. CDR1 and CDR2 from the germline V gene are SGHTA and FQGNSA. Written as DNA, the CDR3 is TGTGCCAGCAGCCCCCTCTGGACGGACGAAGCTTTCTTT. This sequence encodes CASSPLWTDEAFF.

This clonotype was found many times. This chain connects TRBV11-2 to TRBJ1-1; D gene unclear. Between the trimmed V and J ends, which lost 4 bases and 4 bases, there was a span of 19 bases. Germline CDR1 SGHAT, CDR2 FQNNGV. The length of the CDR3 is 16 residues. CDR3 region: CASSSHSGSIPTEAFF. The DNA of the CDR3 is TGTGCCAGCAGCTCCCACTCCGGGTCAATCCCCACTGAAGCTTTCTTT.

This clonotype was observed at least ten times. The V gene is TRBV28, the J gene TRBJ1-6, with D perhaps matching TRBD1 (5 bases). The CDR3 has 13 amino acids. V lost 8 bases and J lost 2, with 7 bases in between. Germline values: CDR1 MDHEN, CDR2 SYDVKM. The CDR3 DNA sequence: TGTGCCAGCTTAGGGGCCTATAATTCACCCCTCCACTTT. Its translation: CASLGAYNSPLHF.

This clonotype was seen repeatedly, ten times or more. The chain combines TRBV6-2 or TRBV6-3 with TRBJ1-1; D is possibly TRBD1 (5 bases). The CDR3 sequence is 13 residues long. Between the trimmed V and J ends, which lost 6 bases and 3 bases, there was a span of 11 bases. Germline values: CDR1 MNHEY, CDR2 SVGEGT. CDR3 in amino acids: CASSSGPHTEAFF. The DNA of the CDR3 is TGTGCCAGCAGCTCGGGACCACACACTGAAGCTTTCTTT.

In this sample, this clonotype turned up many times. The chain has TRBV6-1 and TRBJ1-1; 7 bases are a match to TRBD1. The CDR3 runs to 14 residues. With 7 bases clipped from V and 4 bases from J, the junction kept 9 bases outside the gene matches. Per germline, CDR1 MNHNS and CDR2 SASEGT. The CDR3 DNA sequence: TGTGCCAGCACAAGGGGGCGGCCAGGCACTGAAGCTTTCTTT. Protein sequence: CASTRGRPGTEAFF.

In the case of this clonotype: It may be a read error: a sequence one base away is much more abundant. The CDR3 end shows no conserved phenylalanine or tryptophan, and so a read error is likely. V usage is TRBV6-2 or TRBV6-3 and J usage is TRBJ1-1; tentative D call: TRBD1 (6 bases). V lost 5 bases and J lost 4, with 20 bases in between. The germline CDR1 and CDR2 sequences are MNHEY and SVGEGT. The CDR3 contains 16 residues. The CDR3 nucleotides read TGTGCCAGCAGTCACACAGAGTCTCGAGGGGGCACTGAAGCTTTCTCT. Protein sequence: CASSHTESRGGTEAFS.

This clonotype was observed at least ten times. The chain couples TRBV7-9 to TRBJ2-7; 7 bases agree with TRBD1. CDR3 length equals 12 residues. In germline, CDR1 is SEHNR, CDR2 FQNEAQ (reference sequence). Losses at the gene ends were 5 bases for V and 6 bases for J; bases not matched to a gene: 4. Here the CDR3 reads CASSVGQTEQYF. The DNA for the CDR3 is TGTGCCAGCAGCGTGGGACAGACCGAGCAGTACTTC.

This clonotype has ten or more counts. The chain combines TRBV28 with TRBJ1-1; D remains unclear. Germline V gene lookup returns CDR1 MDHEN and CDR2 SYDVKM. The CDR3 is 13 amino acids. V was trimmed by 7 bases and J by 3 bases, leaving 12 bases between them. CDR3 sequence: CASILGPDTEAFF. In DNA form, the CDR3 reads TGTGCCAGCATATTGGGTCCTGACACTGAAGCTTTCTTT. Filled out from reference TRBV28 and TRBJ1-1, the complete variable domain reads DVKVTQSSRYLVKRTGEKVFLECVQDMDHENMFWYRQDPGLGLRLIYFSYDVKMKEKGDIPEGYSVSREKKERFSLILESASTNQTSMYLCASILGPDTEAFFGQGTRLTVV.

This clonotype was seen ten or more times. The chain links TRBV6-1 to TRBJ2-3; D may be TRBD1 (5 bases). CDR1 and CDR2 (germline): MNHNS, SASEGT. The CDR3 loop spans 14 amino acids. V was trimmed by 6 bases and J by 4 bases, leaving 14 bases between them. CDR3 DNA sequence: TGTGCCAGCAGGGTTATCCAGGGTTCAGATACGCAGTATTTT. Its protein is CASRVIQGSDTQYF.